This entry lists 24 T cell receptor beta chains sequenced from one sample in a study of beta chain features in type 1 diabetes. Expressed TCRB transcripts were sequenced because the isolated RNA had all been reverse transcribed beforehand. Produced via immunoSEQ multiplex PCR; TCRdb's table is partial and in-frame only. The table shows 900,000 or so clones, with around a sixth occurring only once. The sample consisted of naive CD4+ T cells from blood. The receptors were gathered from a woman aged 18-29 years in good health.

This clone came up a few times. At one boundary the junction diverges from the germline segment, which might be a read error. The chain is built from TRBV6-6 and TRBJ2-4; weak D call: TRBD2 (5 bases). CDR3 length: 13 amino acids. CDR1 and CDR2 from the germline V gene are MNHNY and SVGAGI (reference sequence). CDR3 bases: TGTGCCATCAGTGAGCCAGCGCGGGACATTCAGTACTTC. It is translated as CAISEPARDIQYF.

This chain uses TRBV7-2 with TRBJ2-2; D is uncertain. The germline gives CDR1 SGHTA, CDR2 FQGNSA. V was cut by 0 bases and J by 1 base, with 9 bases left in between. The CDR3 runs to 16 residues. The CDR3 loop is CASSLAGRGNTGELFF. CDR3 bases: TGTGCCAGCAGCTTAGCTGGGCGTGGGAACACCGGGGAGCTGTTTTTT.

The rearrangement uses TRBV28 and TRBJ2-3, with 8 bases that match TRBD2. V was pared by 5 bases and J by 9 bases, with 13 bases of the junction left unmatched. The CDR3 runs to 15 residues. The germline V gene encodes CDR1 MDHEN and CDR2 SYDVKM. DNA for the CDR3: TGTGCCAGCAGTCTAGTAGGCCTCGGGGGGGAAACGCAGTATTTT. Its protein product is CASSLVGLGGETQYF.

The rearrangement links TRBV6-5 to TRBJ2-5, with 12 bases that match TRBD2. The CDR3 spans 15 residues. Germline lookup yields CDR1 MNHEY and CDR2 SVGAGI. V lost 2 bases, J lost 5 bases, and 3 bases stayed unmatched. CDR3 protein: CASSYALAGGETQYF. The CDR3 DNA reads as TGTGCCAGCAGTTACGCCCTAGCGGGAGGGGAGACCCAGTACTTC.

The chain couples TRBV6-6 to TRBJ2-7; possibly TRBD1 or TRBD2 for D (7 bases each). This CDR3 has 12 amino acids. Germline V gene sequence: CDR1 MNHNY, CDR2 SVGAGI (reference sequence). Trimming left V 6 bases short and J 6 bases short, with 12 bases between. The CDR3 DNA is TGTGCCAGCAGAGTCAGGGGGGGCGAGCAGTACTTC. Amino acid sequence: CASRVRGGEQYF.

The sample holds a few counts of this clone. CDR3 nucleotides: TGTGCCAGCAGCCCTACGCGACTAGCTGGTTTCACCGGGGAGCTGTTTTTT. Its translation: CASSPTRLAGFTGELFF. The chain employs TRBV7-3 and TRBJ2-2; TRBD2 aligns across 7 bases. Unmatched junction bases numbered 13, after V lost 5 bases and J lost 4 bases. Germline V gene data show CDR1 as SGHTA and CDR2 as FQGTGA. The CDR3 extends over 17 amino acids. Full variable domain (missing parts from reference TRBV7-3 and TRBJ2-2): GAGVSQTPSNKVTEKGKYVELRCDPISGHTALYWYRQSLGQGPEFLIYFQGTGAADDSGLPNDRFFAVRPEGSVSTLKIQRTERGDSAVYLCASSPTRLAGFTGELFFGEGSRLTVL.

J is TRBJ2-3 and V is TRBV28; 11 bases agree with TRBD2. Trimming at V came to 4 bases and at J to 4 bases, leaving 4 bases not matched to a gene. In germline, CDR1 is MDHEN, CDR2 SYDVKM. The CDR3 has 15 amino acids. CDR3 region: CASSSLAGGSDTQYF. CDR3 nucleotides: TGTGCCAGCAGTTCCTTAGCGGGAGGGTCAGATACGCAGTATTTT.

This clone has only a few counts. The DNA for the CDR3 is TGTGCCAGCAGCCAGTCAAGCGCGGGAGGCGGAGAGACCCAGTACTTC. Translating it yields CASSQSSAGGGETQYF. The chain has TRBV4-2 and TRBJ2-5; 8 bases agree with TRBD2. The CDR3 covers 16 residues. Germline V CDR1 and CDR2: LGHNA, YNFKEQ. J lost 4 bases, V lost 3 bases, and 10 bases had no gene match.

The V gene is TRBV10-3, the J gene TRBJ2-4; the D gene is possibly TRBD1 (6 bases). Deletions cut 0 bases from V and 5 bases from J, with 8 bases between. CDR1 and CDR2 from the germline V gene are ENHRY and SYGVKD. This CDR3 spans 14 amino acids. Here the CDR3 reads CAISESKGENIQYF. Here the CDR3 DNA reads TGTGCCATCAGTGAGTCGAAGGGGGAAAACATTCAGTACTTC.

The V gene is TRBV9, the J gene TRBJ2-2; 8 nucleotides line up with TRBD2. The CDR3 runs to 15 residues. Unmatched junction bases numbered 4, after V lost 0 bases and J lost 6 bases. The germline gives CDR1 SGDLS, CDR2 YYNGEE. Written as DNA, the CDR3 is TGTGCCAGCAGCGTAGCTCGGGGGGGAGCCGGGGAGCTGTTTTTT. Its translation is CASSVARGGAGELFF.

The V and J genes are TRBV29-1 and TRBJ2-3; 10 nucleotides agree with TRBD2. The trim removed 6 bases at V and 4 bases at J, leaving 4 bases unmatched. The CDR3 covers 13 residues. Germline-derived CDR1 and CDR2 are SQVTM and ANQGSEA. The CDR3 nucleotides are TGCAGCGTGGCTAGCGGGAGTGCAGATACGCAGTATTTT. The encoded protein is CSVASGSADTQYF.

V gene TRBV7-2 combines with J gene TRBJ2-2, with D possibly TRBD1 on 5 matching bases. CDR1 and CDR2 from the germline V gene are SGHTA and FQGNSA. V lost 5 bases, J lost 0 bases, and 16 bases lay in between. The CDR3 is 17 amino acids. The CDR3 DNA is TGTGCCAGCAGCGCCAGACAGTTAACCGCGAACACCGGGGAGCTGTTTTTT. Its translation is CASSARQLTANTGELFF. Variable domain in full (rest from reference TRBV7-2 and TRBJ2-2): GAGVSQSPSNKVTEKGKDVELRCDPISGHTALYWYRQSLGQGLEFLIYFQGNSAPDKSGLPSDRFSAERTGGSVSTLTIQRTQQEDSAVYLCASSARQLTANTGELFFGEGSRLTVL.

This clone turned up a few times. The rearrangement links TRBV4-3 to TRBJ2-1; 8 bases align to TRBD2. The CDR3 totals 15 residues. The germline gives CDR1 LGHNA, CDR2 YSLEER. V was pared by 0 bases and J by 5 bases, with 3 bases of the junction left unmatched. In DNA form, the CDR3 reads TGCGCCAGCAGCCAAGATAGCGGGACAAACAATGAGCAGTTCTTC. This codes for CASSQDSGTNNEQFF.

This clone was picked up a small number of times. The V call is TRBV7-2, the J call TRBJ2-3; weak D call: TRBD1 (7 bases). V was pared by 1 base and J by 4 bases, with 15 bases between. The CDR3 runs 16 residues. Germline-derived CDR1 and CDR2 are SGHTA and FQGNSA. The CDR3 region is CASSLVRARGADTQYF. In DNA form, the CDR3 reads TGTGCCAGCAGCTTAGTAAGGGCCAGGGGGGCAGATACGCAGTATTTT.

The V call is TRBV6-5, the J call TRBJ2-7; perhaps TRBD1 as D (7 bases). V lost 5 bases and J 4 bases, leaving 15 bases between the germline ends. CDR1 and CDR2 (germline): MNHEY, SVGAGI. The CDR3 totals 14 residues. The CDR3 region is CASSPQGGNYEQYF. The DNA of the CDR3 is TGTGCCAGCAGTCCCCAGGGGGGCAATTACGAGCAGTACTTC.

This clone was counted only a few times. The chain links TRBV7-3 to TRBJ2-2; D call uncertain. The CDR3 sequence is 14 residues long. V lost 5 bases to trimming and J lost 6 bases, with 13 bases between them. Germline CDR1 SGHTA, CDR2 FQGTGA. CDR3 coding DNA: TGTGCCAGCAGCCCAAGACTGAGTGCCGGGGAGCTGTTTTTT. Translating it yields CASSPRLSAGELFF.

This clone has more than one count but fewer than ten. The rearrangement uses TRBV29-1 and TRBJ1-1; D may be TRBD1 (5 bases). V dropped 6 bases and J dropped 7 bases, with 18 bases sitting between them. The CDR3 sequence is 13 residues long. Germline CDR1 and CDR2: SQVTM and ANQGSEA. Here the CDR3 reads CSVAGQGSDEAFF. CDR3 in DNA: TGCAGCGTCGCCGGGCAGGGCTCGGATGAAGCTTTCTTT.

The gene calls are TRBV27 and TRBJ2-1; no definite D call. Deletions cut 10 bases from V and 0 bases from J, with 7 bases between. The CDR3 extends over 12 amino acids. Germline loops: CDR1 MNHEY, CDR2 SMNVEV (reference sequence). In DNA, the CDR3 is TGTGCCAACCTAGACTCCTACAATGAGCAGTTCTTC. It specifies CANLDSYNEQFF.

This clone was seen a few times. CDR3 region: CASSYSIGTYEQYF. As DNA, the CDR3 is TGTGCCAGCAGTTACTCGATAGGAACCTACGAGCAGTACTTC. The V and J genes are TRBV6-5 and TRBJ2-7; unclear D gene. The germline CDR1 and CDR2 sequences are MNHEY and SVGAGI. This CDR3 contains 14 residues. With 0 bases removed from V and 2 bases from J, the gap between germline ends came to 8 bases.

V usage is TRBV10-3 and J usage is TRBJ2-1, with TRBD1 as a possible D gene (6 bases). The CDR3 is 13 amino acids. Germline V gene sequence: CDR1 ENHRY, CDR2 SYGVKD. Between the trimmed V and J ends, which lost 4 bases and 9 bases, there was a span of 13 bases. The CDR3 DNA is TGTGCCATCAGTGGACGACAGGCTAGTGAGCAGTTCTTC. Translating gives CAISGRQASEQFF.

This clone was seen more than once but under ten times. The J gene is TRBJ1-1, the V gene TRBV7-9; 7 nucleotides align to TRBD1. Germline CDR1 SEHNR, CDR2 FQNEAQ (reference sequence). J gave up 2 bases and V 5 bases, and 5 bases lay outside the gene matches. This CDR3 is 14 amino acids long. The chain's CDR3 is CASSQDRVNTEAFF. In DNA form, the CDR3 reads TGTGCCAGCAGCCAAGACAGGGTTAACACTGAAGCTTTCTTT.

The chain joins TRBV5-4 to TRBJ1-1, with a possible D match to TRBD1 (6 bases). Germline assignment: CDR1 SGHNT and CDR2 YYREEE (reference sequence). V was cut by 6 bases and J by 3 bases, with 6 bases left in between. This CDR3 spans 11 amino acids. The CDR3, as DNA: TGTGCCAGCAAGGGGGACACTGAAGCTTTCTTT. This translates into CASKGDTEAFF.

This clone occurred a few times. The V and J genes are TRBV7-8 and TRBJ1-5; D gene ambiguous. The germline V and J ends were trimmed by 1 base and 8 bases, with 12 bases remaining between them. Germline CDR1 and CDR2: SGHVS and FQNEAQ. The CDR3 length is 14 residues. The CDR3 spells CASSLVSWAEPQHF. DNA of the CDR3: TGTGCCAGCAGCTTAGTGTCGTGGGCCGAGCCCCAGCATTTT.

A remark on this clone: Other DNA sequences in the same sample also yield this CDR3. The rearrangement joins TRBV27 to TRBJ2-3, with TRBD2 matching over 9 bases. The CDR3 covers 14 residues. Losses at the gene ends were 6 bases for V and 3 bases for J; bases not matched to a gene: 4. The germline V gene has CDR1 MNHEY and CDR2 SMNVEV (reference sequence). CDR3 in DNA: TGTGCCAGCAGCCTCGCGGGAGGGACAGATACGCAGTATTTT. It specifies CASSLAGGTDTQYF.